This TCR beta chain was obtained from a study of T cell repertoires in cytomegalovirus infection (dated by TCRdb to about 2019). With regard to the full study: Peptide stimulations targeted recently identified HLA-C-restricted CMV epitopes, whose presentation resists viral immunomodulation, together with well-studied HLA-B-restricted epitopes. The HLA type of each donor mattered for the analysis, because public TCR beta signatures pointed to carriage of CMV infection along with the matching HLA type. Results and caveats for the whole study, not just this receptor: The ex vivo response was dominated by HLA-C-restricted CMV-specific TCR beta clonotypes, which also provided the single most frequent clonotype in two of eight donors. In both this cohort and an independent cohort of 352 donors, the cumulative frequency of public TCR beta family members distinguished carriers of CMV infection plus the relevant HLA type.

Deletion took 6 bases off V and 6 bases off J, with a span of 14 bases between the germline ends. From its cysteine to its phenylalanine, the CDR3 spans 14 amino acids. The CDR3 DNA has 42 bases and is translated from base 1. The sample's treatment or condition label, in plain terms: in vitro stimulation with specific CMV peptide epitopes to enrich CMV-specific T cells. The run used an Illumina HiSeq 1500. The public reads were reprocessed in TCRdb via fastp at Q25 and MiXCR, keeping in-frame beta chains. Every entry covers one CDR3 protein and lists the most common genes and DNA from its rows. Present in this sample are 750,000 to 950,000 distinct CDR3 sequences, 29% of which were seen just once. Of the sample, 10% to 15% is held by the ten largest clones. Concerning this clonotype: What antigen it recognizes has not been identified. No much larger clone exists at a distance of one base, and base qualities are not known.

The TCR comes from a human donor in good health (CMV status not recorded). Some clones in this sample may be carry-over from other donors' samples. The input for sequencing was cultured CD8+ T cells from PBMCs, taken from culture after CMV antigen stimulation. The chain is encoded by TRBV12-3 or TRBV12-4 joined to TRBJ2-2; the D gene cannot be resolved reliably. The CDR3 amino acid sequence is: CASSLYVRPGELFF. The sequenced DNA: TGTGCCAGCAGCCTTTACGTCCGGCCCGGGGAGCTGTTTTTT.